This is a list of T cell receptor beta chains from one sample in a study of blood T cell repertoires in COVID-19. Sequencing was performed with immunoSEQ multiplex PCR; in TCRdb, only in-frame clones are kept and a portion is missing. In the table there are about 210,000 clones, about 81% of which are singletons. Sample: PBMCs or T cells enriched from blood (not recorded which). The receptors shown here come from a man between 35 and 55 years old who had recovered from COVID-19. The conserved cysteine and the conserved F or W are not part of the CDR3 here. Clone size is stated in some rows and not others, as once, few, many or a class when expanded.

j_gene	abundance	v_gene	CDR3aa
TRBJ1-2	-	TRBV28	ASSLFRGKSGYT
TRBJ2-1	-	TRBV25-1	ASSHGQGTNEQF
TRBJ1-2	-	TRBV5-1	ASSPDSNYGYT
TRBJ2-1	-	TRBV18	ASSPAREGQF
TRBJ1-4	-	TRBV30	AWSILRTDEKLF
TRBJ2-3	-	TRBV6-5	ASRKAGGPSDTQY
TRBJ2-2	-	TRBV3-1/TRBV3-2	ASSPPPALAGDTGELF
TRBJ2-1	-	TRBV12-3/TRBV12-4	ASSFYGNEQF
TRBJ2-3	few	TRBV18	ASSPAGLAGPLGDTQY
TRBJ1-6	-	TRBV6-5	ASKTGWNSPLH
TRBJ1-1	-	TRBV3-1/TRBV3-2	ASKRKTGEAF
TRBJ1-2	once	TRBV18	ASSPMDRPTNYGYT
TRBJ1-2	-	TRBV29-1	SGATGGGGYT
TRBJ2-5	-	TRBV11-2	ASRTGVWPKTQY
TRBJ2-1	-	TRBV3-1/TRBV3-2	ASSRYPSAGGYNEQF
TRBJ1-5	-	TRBV29-1	SVGMGDNQPQH
TRBJ1-2	-	TRBV5-8	ASSRQGLNYGYT
TRBJ2-3	-	TRBV10-3	AISGTSGGATDTQY
TRBJ1-2	-	TRBV2	ASSETWGQANYGYT
TRBJ2-7	-	TRBV15	ATSGPRTGGSSYEQY
TRBJ2-5	-	TRBV27	ASRHWDREGETQY
TRBJ1-4	-	TRBV29-1	SVRGGTGIEKLF
TRBJ2-7	-	TRBV6-5	ASSYGGGGMRYEQY
TRBJ2-7	-	TRBV5-1	ASSSGGTSYEQY
TRBJ1-2	-	TRBV7-9	ASSLRDQGVGYT
TRBJ1-2	-	TRBV6-6	ASTDGTAVNYGYT
TRBJ1-4	-	TRBV7-9	ASSRTEGDEKLF
TRBJ2-5	-	TRBV7-8	ASSLANGGQETQY
TRBJ2-5	-	TRBV30	AWSVPGRQETQY
TRBJ1-2	-	TRBV11-2	ASSLGAGYT
TRBJ1-1	-	TRBV9	ASSVFVEGTF
TRBJ2-7	-	TRBV2	ASSEPRDRDEQY
TRBJ2-2	-	TRBV9	ASSVDIVAISGELF
TRBJ2-3	once	TRBV5-1	ASSFTGADTQY
TRBJ2-7	-	TRBV27	ASSSPGLAGGYEQY
TRBJ2-1	-	TRBV19	ASRSGAGDSYNEQF
TRBJ2-7	few	TRBV7-9	ASSLARGQGSYEQY
TRBJ2-2	-	TRBV6-5	ASSYTYRASGELF
TRBJ2-1	-	TRBV27	ASSLLDNYNEQF
TRBJ2-1	few	TRBV5-1	ASSLGLAGTNEQF
TRBJ2-7	-	TRBV12-3/TRBV12-4	ASSRSGGEQY
TRBJ1-2	-	TRBV29-1	SVGRGGYGYT
TRBJ2-5	few	TRBV7-3	ASSSIGGLQETQY
TRBJ2-7	-	TRBV14	ASRPSGGSSYEQY
TRBJ2-2	-	TRBV5-1	ASTKLGTQNTGELF
TRBJ2-1	once	TRBV5-1	ASTLSGAAYNEQF
TRBJ1-2	-	TRBV3-1/TRBV3-2	ASSTRQGFYGYT
TRBJ1-1	few	TRBV3-1/TRBV3-2	ASSRKQGNTEAF
TRBJ2-5	-	TRBV28	ASRTLAGGETQY
TRBJ1-5	-	TRBV19	ASRTGGNQPQH
TRBJ2-7	-	TRBV3-1/TRBV3-2	ASSHRVTGYEQY
TRBJ2-7	-	TRBV11-2	ASSSRDIYEQY
TRBJ2-2	once	TRBV5-1	ASSQGGQGRTGELF
TRBJ1-6	-	TRBV9	ASSVVSGQLH